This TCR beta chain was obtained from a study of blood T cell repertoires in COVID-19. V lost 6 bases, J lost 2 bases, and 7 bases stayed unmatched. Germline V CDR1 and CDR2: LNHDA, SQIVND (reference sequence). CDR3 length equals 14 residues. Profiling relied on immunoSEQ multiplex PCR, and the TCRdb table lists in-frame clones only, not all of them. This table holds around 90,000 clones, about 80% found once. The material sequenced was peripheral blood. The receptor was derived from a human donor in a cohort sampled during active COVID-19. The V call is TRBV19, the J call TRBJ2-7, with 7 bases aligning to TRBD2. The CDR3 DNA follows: TGTGCCAGTAGCCTGGGGGGGGGTCCCTACGAGCAGTACTTC. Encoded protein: CASSLGGGPYEQYF.